The 2 T cell receptor beta chains below were found in one sample sequenced in a study of blood T cell repertoires in COVID-19. Sequenced by immunoSEQ multiplex PCR; TCRdb stores in-frame clones only, minus some. The sample lists hundreds of thousands of clones; 70% to 90% were seen once. Sequencing was carried out using peripheral blood. The source is a man younger than 30 with COVID-19, enrolled during active disease.

The sample holds one count of this clone. V is TRBV5-1 and J is TRBJ2-2; 13 bases fit TRBD2. The CDR3 covers 16 residues. V shed 4 bases and J 7 bases; nucleotides not matched to a gene: 7. CDR1 is SGHRS and CDR2 is YFSETQ in the germline V gene. The CDR3 nucleotides are TGCGCCAGCAGCCCCGGACTAGCGGGAGCCGTCGGGGAGCTGTTTTTT. Residues: CASSPGLAGAVGELFF.

The chain couples TRBV18 to TRBJ1-1, with D perhaps TRBD1 (6 bases). CDR3 length: 16 amino acids. The germline V gene has CDR1 KGHSH and CDR2 LQKENI. Trimming pared 1 base from V and 0 bases from J, leaving 12 bases between. The CDR3 is CASSPLGEGVNTEAFF. The CDR3 DNA is TGTGCCAGCTCACCACTGGGGGAGGGGGTGAACACTGAAGCTTTCTTT.